The 18 T cell receptor beta chains in this list originate from one sample, sequenced in a study of blood T cell repertoires in COVID-19. Sequenced by immunoSEQ multiplex PCR; TCRdb stores in-frame clones only, minus some. The table lists 50,000 to 80,000 clones, around 80% of them singletons. Sequencing was performed on peripheral blood. The receptor source for this set is a man in his sixties with COVID-19, enrolled during active disease.

This clone was detected a few times. The gene calls are TRBV25-1 and TRBJ1-6; D unclear. The V gene's germline CDR1 is MGHDK and CDR2 SYGVNS. The CDR3 covers 12 residues. V lost 5 bases and J lost 10, with 9 bases in between. In DNA form, the CDR3 reads TGTGCCAGCAGTTTCGGGTTATCACCCCTCCACTTT. Its protein product is CASSFGLSPLHF. The variable domain in full, with the rest retrieved from reference TRBV25-1 and TRBJ1-6, is EADIYQTPRYLVIGTGKKITLECSQTMGHDKMYWYQQDPGMELHLIHYSYGVNSTEKGDLSSESTVSRIRTEHFPLTLESARPSHTSQYLCASSFGLSPLHFGNGTRLTVT.

The chain joins TRBV30 to TRBJ1-2, with D tentatively TRBD1 (6 bases). The CDR3 totals 12 residues. V shed 0 bases and J shed 7 bases, with 9 bases lying between them. Germline CDR1 and CDR2: GTSNPN and SVGIG (reference sequence). DNA of the CDR3: TGTGCCTGGAGTGTACAGGGTGGTGGCTACACCTTC. It yields the protein CAWSVQGGGYTF. Drawing the rest from reference TRBV30 and TRBJ1-2, the complete variable domain is SQTIHQWPATLVQPVGSPLSLECTVEGTSNPNLYWYRQAAGRGLQLLFYSVGIGQISSEVPQNLSASRPQDRQFILSSKKLLLSDSGFYLCAWSVQGGGYTFGSGTRLTVV.

The CDR3 DNA follows: TGTGCCAGCAGTGACACCGGGACTAGCTCCTCCGGGGAGCTGTTTTTT. Encoded protein: CASSDTGTSSSGELFF. This chain joins TRBV2 and TRBJ2-2; TRBD2 matches at 9 bases. The CDR3 spans 16 residues. The trim removed 3 bases at V and 6 bases at J, leaving 8 bases unmatched. CDR1 SNHLY and CDR2 FYNNEI come from the germline V gene.

This chain joins TRBV10-1 and TRBJ2-7; D not resolved. Germline V gene data show CDR1 as WNHNN and CDR2 as SYGVQD (reference sequence). The V and J ends lost 6 bases and 2 bases respectively, with 17 bases between them. This CDR3 region has 15 residues. CDR3 region: CASRDAADLPYEQYF. CDR3 sequence (DNA): TGCGCCAGCAGGGATGCTGCTGACTTACCCTACGAGCAGTACTTC.

This clone showed up just once. The chain couples TRBV28 to TRBJ1-5; 7 bases are shared with TRBD1. V lost 8 bases, J lost 3 bases, and 4 bases stayed unmatched. CDR3 length: 13 amino acids. CDR1 is MDHEN, CDR2 SYDVKM, per germline. The chain's CDR3 is CASQGGDNQPQHF. The CDR3 DNA reads as TGTGCCAGCCAAGGGGGCGACAATCAGCCCCAGCATTTT.

The chain joins TRBV5-1 to TRBJ2-6; D not certain. Germline values: CDR1 SGHRS, CDR2 YFSETQ. CDR3 length equals 14 residues. V was trimmed by 5 bases and J by 0 bases, leaving 6 bases between them. CDR3 nucleotides: TGCGCCAGCAGGGTGAGCTCTGGGGCCAACGTCCTGACTTTC. Protein product: CASRVSSGANVLTF.

The CDR3 protein is CAASSGSLEQYF. CDR3 DNA sequence: TGTGCCGCCTCTAGCGGGAGTCTCGAGCAGTACTTC. The chain recombines TRBV10-3 with TRBJ2-7; the match to TRBD2 covers 10 bases. V gave up 11 bases and J gave up 6 bases; unmatched junction bases: 7. CDR3 length equals 12 residues. The V gene's germline CDR1 is ENHRY and CDR2 SYGVKD.

V gene TRBV6-6 combines with J gene TRBJ1-6; D gene uncertain. Germline CDR1 reads MNHNY; CDR2 reads SVGAGI (reference sequence). With 5 bases removed from V and 6 bases from J, the gap between germline ends came to 11 bases. The CDR3 extends over 14 amino acids. CDR3 region: CASSESRLNSPLHF. Here the CDR3 DNA reads TGTGCCAGCAGTGAGTCGAGACTTAATTCACCCCTCCACTTT.

This chain connects TRBV6-5 to TRBJ1-2, with 9 bases that match TRBD1. CDR3 length: 12 amino acids. Germline CDR1 reads MNHEY; CDR2 reads SVGAGI. V lost 6 bases, J lost 6 bases, and 2 bases stayed unmatched. CDR3 sequence reads: CASRGDRDGYTF. CDR3 nucleotides: TGTGCCAGCAGGGGGGACAGGGATGGCTACACCTTC.

This chain joins TRBV21-1 and TRBJ2-5; TRBD2 is the table's D call, not checked against the DNA. TRBV21-1 is deemed a pseudogene. The length of the CDR3 is 17 residues. CDR3 sequence reads: CASSKAEASGGGETQYF. The CDR3 DNA reads as TGTGCCAGCAGCAAAGCAGAGGCTAGCGGAGGGGGAGAGACCCAGTACTTC.

The count of this clone is one. The chain carries TRBV11-2 and TRBJ2-5, with 13 bases matching TRBD2. V lost 1 base, J lost 0 bases, and 5 bases stayed unmatched. Germline lookup yields CDR1 SGHAT and CDR2 FQNNGV. The CDR3 sequence is 18 residues long. CDR3: CASSLGLLAGGDQETQYF. Written as DNA, the CDR3 is TGTGCCAGCAGCTTAGGCCTACTAGCGGGAGGGGACCAAGAGACCCAGTACTTC.

The CDR3 is CASRGTASREAFF. The CDR3 DNA follows: TGTGCCAGTAGAGGGACAGCGTCCCGTGAAGCTTTCTTT. The rearrangement links TRBV6-5 to TRBJ1-1, with 7 bases that match TRBD1. The CDR3 is made up of 13 amino acids. With V trimmed by 9 bases and J by 7 bases, 11 bases remained unmatched. The germline V gene has CDR1 MNHEY and CDR2 SVGAGI.

This chain joins TRBV2 and TRBJ1-2; 7 positions agree with TRBD1. This CDR3 is built from 14 residues. In germline, CDR1 is SNHLY, CDR2 FYNNEI. V gave up 2 bases and J gave up 4 bases; unmatched junction bases: 4. The CDR3 nucleotides are TGTGCCAGCAGTGAACCCCGGGACAGCTATGGCTACACCTTC. It encodes CASSEPRDSYGYTF. The full variable domain, rest sourced from reference TRBV2 and TRBJ1-2, is EPEVTQTPSHQVTQMGQEVILRCVPISNHLYFYWYRQILGQKVEFLVSFYNNEISEKSEIFDDQFSVERPDGSNFTLKIRSTKLEDSAMYFCASSEPRDSYGYTFGSGTRLTVV.

With respect to this clone: Other nucleotide sequences in the sample specify the same CDR3. This sequence joins TRBV7-3 and TRBJ2-5; possible D gene TRBD2, 6 bases. Trimming pared 5 bases from V and 2 bases from J, leaving 9 bases between. CDR3 length: 13 residues. From germline, CDR1 is SGHTA and CDR2 FQGTGA. The CDR3 DNA reads TGTGCCAGCAGCCCGGGACTGCAAGAGACCCAGTACTTC. Translation: CASSPGLQETQYF. Supplemented by reference TRBV7-3 and TRBJ2-5, the full variable domain reads GAGVSQTPSNKVTEKGKYVELRCDPISGHTALYWYRQSLGQGPEFLIYFQGTGAADDSGLPNDRFFAVRPEGSVSTLKIQRTERGDSAVYLCASSPGLQETQYFGPGTRLLVL.

The chain joins TRBV5-1 to TRBJ2-7; the match to TRBD2 covers 8 bases. The V and J ends lost 2 bases and 2 bases, in that order; junction bases with no gene match: 6. Germline CDR1 SGHRS, CDR2 YFSETQ. The CDR3 extends over 15 amino acids. The CDR3 DNA follows: TGCGCCAGCAGCTTAAGCGGGGGCCGACCCTACGAGCAGTACTTC. Protein sequence: CASSLSGGRPYEQYF.

This clone has just a few counts. This chain links TRBV14 with TRBJ1-1, with a possible D match to TRBD1 (6 bases). This CDR3 region has 14 residues. The germline V gene encodes CDR1 SGHDN and CDR2 FVKESK. Trimming took 4 bases from V and 2 from J, leaving 11 bases between them. Here the CDR3 DNA reads TGTGCCAGCAGCCGAACCAGGGGTAACACTGAAGCTTTCTTT. Its translation is CASSRTRGNTEAFF.

This clone was seen just once. The J gene is TRBJ1-2, the V gene TRBV15; the match to TRBD1 covers 7 bases. Trimming cost V 0 bases and J 4 bases; bases outside gene matches: 2. CDR3 length: 14 residues. CDR1 is LNHNV, CDR2 YYDKDF, per germline (reference sequence). CDR3 coding DNA: TGTGCCACCAGCAGAGAGGGGACAGCCTATGGCTACACCTTC. It yields the protein CATSREGTAYGYTF.

The V gene is TRBV6-5, the J gene TRBJ1-6; 7 positions match TRBD1. Trimming at V came to 6 bases and at J to 7 bases, leaving 3 bases not matched to a gene. The CDR3 sequence is 13 residues long. Germline loops: CDR1 MNHEY, CDR2 SVGAGI. The CDR3 sequence: CASRPTGNSPLHF. As DNA, the CDR3 is TGTGCCAGCAGACCGACAGGGAATTCACCCCTCCACTTT.